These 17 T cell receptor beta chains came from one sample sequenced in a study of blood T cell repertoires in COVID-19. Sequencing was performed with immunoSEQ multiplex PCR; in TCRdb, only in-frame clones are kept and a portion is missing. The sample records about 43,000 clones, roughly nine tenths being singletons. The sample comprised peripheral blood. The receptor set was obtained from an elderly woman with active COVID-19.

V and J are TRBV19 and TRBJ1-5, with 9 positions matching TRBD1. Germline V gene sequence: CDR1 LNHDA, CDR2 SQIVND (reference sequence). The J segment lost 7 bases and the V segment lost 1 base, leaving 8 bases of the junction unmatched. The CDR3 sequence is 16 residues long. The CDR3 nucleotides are TGTGCCAGTAGTATAGGCAGGACAGGGGAGGGGCAGCCCCAGCATTTT. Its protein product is CASSIGRTGEGQPQHF.

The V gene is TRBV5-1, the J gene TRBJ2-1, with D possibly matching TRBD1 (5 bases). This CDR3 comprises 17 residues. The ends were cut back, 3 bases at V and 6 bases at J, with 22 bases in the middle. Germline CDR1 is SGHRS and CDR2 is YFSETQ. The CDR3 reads CASSSAVTGNIANEQFF. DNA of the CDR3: TGCGCCAGCAGCTCCGCGGTCACAGGAAATATAGCCAATGAGCAGTTCTTC.

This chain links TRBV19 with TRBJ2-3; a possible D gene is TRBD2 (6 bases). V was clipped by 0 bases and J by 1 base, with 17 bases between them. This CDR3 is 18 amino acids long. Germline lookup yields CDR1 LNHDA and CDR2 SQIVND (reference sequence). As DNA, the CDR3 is TGTGCCAGTAGTATAGACGGGGGAACGGCACCGGGCACAGATACGCAGTATTTT. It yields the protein CASSIDGGTAPGTDTQYF.

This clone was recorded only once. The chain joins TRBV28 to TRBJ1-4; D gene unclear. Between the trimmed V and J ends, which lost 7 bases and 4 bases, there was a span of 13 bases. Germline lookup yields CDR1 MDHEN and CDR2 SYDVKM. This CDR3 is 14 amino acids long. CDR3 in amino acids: CASTRAFLNEKLFF. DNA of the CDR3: TGTGCCAGCACGAGGGCGTTCCTTAATGAAAAACTGTTTTTT. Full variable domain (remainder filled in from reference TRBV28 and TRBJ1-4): DVKVTQSSRYLVKRTGEKVFLECVQDMDHENMFWYRQDPGLGLRLIYFSYDVKMKEKGDIPEGYSVSREKKERFSLILESASTNQTSMYLCASTRAFLNEKLFFGSGTQLSVL.

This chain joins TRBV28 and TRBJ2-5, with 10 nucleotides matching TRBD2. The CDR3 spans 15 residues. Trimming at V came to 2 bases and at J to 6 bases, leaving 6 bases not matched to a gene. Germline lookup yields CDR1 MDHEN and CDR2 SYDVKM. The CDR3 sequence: CASSLASGGDKTQYF. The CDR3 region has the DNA TGTGCCAGCAGTTTAGCGAGCGGGGGGGATAAGACCCAGTACTTC.

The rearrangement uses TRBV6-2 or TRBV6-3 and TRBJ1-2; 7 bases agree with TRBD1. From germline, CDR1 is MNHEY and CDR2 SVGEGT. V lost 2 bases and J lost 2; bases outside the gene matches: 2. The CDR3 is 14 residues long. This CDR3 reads CASSYLQGNYGYTF. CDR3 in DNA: TGTGCCAGCAGTTACCTACAGGGGAACTATGGCTACACCTTC.

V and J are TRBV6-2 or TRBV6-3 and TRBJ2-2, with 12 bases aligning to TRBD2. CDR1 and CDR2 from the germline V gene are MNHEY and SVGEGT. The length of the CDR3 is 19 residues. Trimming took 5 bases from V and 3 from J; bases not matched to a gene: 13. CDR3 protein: CASSGGTSGFLSHTGELFF. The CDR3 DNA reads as TGTGCCAGCAGTGGCGGGACTAGCGGGTTCCTCTCTCACACCGGGGAGCTGTTTTTT.

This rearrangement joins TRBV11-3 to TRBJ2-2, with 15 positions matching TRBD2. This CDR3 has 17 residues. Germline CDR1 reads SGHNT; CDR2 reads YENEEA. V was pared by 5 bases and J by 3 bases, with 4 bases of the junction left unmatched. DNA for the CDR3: TGTGCCAGCAGCCGGGGACTAGCGGGGGGAGACACCGGGGAGCTGTTTTTT. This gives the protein CASSRGLAGGDTGELFF.

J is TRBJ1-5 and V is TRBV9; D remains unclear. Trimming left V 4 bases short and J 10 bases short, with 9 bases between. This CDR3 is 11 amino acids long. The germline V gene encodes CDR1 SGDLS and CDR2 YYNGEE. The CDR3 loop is CASSQAPPQHF. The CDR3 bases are TGTGCCAGCAGCCAGGCGCCCCCCCAGCATTTT.

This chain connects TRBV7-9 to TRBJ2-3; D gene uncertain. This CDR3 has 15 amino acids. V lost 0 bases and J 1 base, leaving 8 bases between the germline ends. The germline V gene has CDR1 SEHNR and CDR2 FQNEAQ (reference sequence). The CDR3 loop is CASSLAGSGTDTQYF. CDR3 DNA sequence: TGTGCCAGCAGCTTAGCGGGCAGTGGCACAGATACGCAGTATTTT. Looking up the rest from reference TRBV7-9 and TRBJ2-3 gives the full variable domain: DTGVSQNPRHKITKRGQNVTFRCDPISEHNRLYWYRQTLGQGPEFLTYFQNEAQLEKSRLLSDRFSAERPKGSFSTLEIQRTEQGDSAMYLCASSLAGSGTDTQYFGPGTRLTVL.

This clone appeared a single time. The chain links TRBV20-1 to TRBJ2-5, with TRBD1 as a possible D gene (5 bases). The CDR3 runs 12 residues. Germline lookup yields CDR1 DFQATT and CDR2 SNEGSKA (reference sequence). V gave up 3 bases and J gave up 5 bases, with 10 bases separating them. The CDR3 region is CSASRGYETQYF. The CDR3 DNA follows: TGCAGTGCTAGTAGGGGTTACGAGACCCAGTACTTC.

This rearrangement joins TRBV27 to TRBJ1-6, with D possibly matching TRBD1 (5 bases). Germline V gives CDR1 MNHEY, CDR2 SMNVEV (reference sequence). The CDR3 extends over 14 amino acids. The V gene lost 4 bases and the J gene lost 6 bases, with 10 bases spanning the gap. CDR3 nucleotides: TGTGCCAGCAGTTGGCAGGGTGGTAATTCACCCCTCCACTTT. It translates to CASSWQGGNSPLHF.

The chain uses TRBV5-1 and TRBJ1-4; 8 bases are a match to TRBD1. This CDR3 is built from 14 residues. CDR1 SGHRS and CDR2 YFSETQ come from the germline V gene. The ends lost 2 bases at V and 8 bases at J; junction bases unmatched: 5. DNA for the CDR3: TGCGCCAGCAGCTTTGGACAGGGTGGCGAAAAACTGTTTTTT. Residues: CASSFGQGGEKLFF.

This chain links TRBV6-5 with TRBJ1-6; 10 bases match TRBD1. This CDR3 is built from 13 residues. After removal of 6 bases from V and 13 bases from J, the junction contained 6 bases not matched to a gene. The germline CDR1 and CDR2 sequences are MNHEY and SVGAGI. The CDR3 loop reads CASSRDRGPPLHF. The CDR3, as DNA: TGTGCCAGCAGCCGGGACAGGGGACCCCCCCTCCACTTT.

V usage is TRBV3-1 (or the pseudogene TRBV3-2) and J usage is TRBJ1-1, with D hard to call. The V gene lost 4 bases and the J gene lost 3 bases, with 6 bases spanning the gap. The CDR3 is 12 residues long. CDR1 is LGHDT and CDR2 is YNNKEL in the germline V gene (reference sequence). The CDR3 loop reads CASSRGDTEAFF. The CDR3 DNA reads TGTGCCAGCAGCCGAGGTGACACTGAAGCTTTCTTT.

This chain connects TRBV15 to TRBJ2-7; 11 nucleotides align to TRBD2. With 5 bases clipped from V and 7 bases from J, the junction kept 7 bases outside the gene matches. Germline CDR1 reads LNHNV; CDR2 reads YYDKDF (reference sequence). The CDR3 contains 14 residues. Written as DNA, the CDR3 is TGTGCCACCAGCGGTAGCGGGGGGGCGTCGGAGCAGTACTTC. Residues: CATSGSGGASEQYF.

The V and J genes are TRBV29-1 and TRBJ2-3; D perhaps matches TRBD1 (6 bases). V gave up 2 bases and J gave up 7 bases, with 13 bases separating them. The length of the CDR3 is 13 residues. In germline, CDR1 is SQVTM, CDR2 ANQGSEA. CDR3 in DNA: TGCAGCGTTGAAAGTCCTGGACAGCATACGCAGTATTTT. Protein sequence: CSVESPGQHTQYF.